The present T cell receptor (beta chain) was sequenced within a study of blood T cell repertoires in COVID-19. The data were produced by immunoSEQ multiplex PCR, yet TCRdb's version contains in-frame clones alone and is incomplete. Among 150,000 to 200,000 clones listed, roughly 80% were seen once. V lost 3 bases to trimming and J lost 8 bases, with 7 bases between them. The CDR3 is made up of 11 amino acids. CDR1 and CDR2 from the germline V gene are MGHDK and SYGVNS. In Seattle, patients joined the study during active infection and were tracked longitudinally. The sample consisted of peripheral blood. J is TRBJ1-1 and V is TRBV25-1; D call uncertain. The clonotype was recovered from a woman in her thirties or forties with COVID-19, enrolled during active disease. As DNA, the CDR3 is TGTGCCAGCAGTGACGCGGAAGAAGCTTTCTTT. Translating gives CASSDAEEAFF.